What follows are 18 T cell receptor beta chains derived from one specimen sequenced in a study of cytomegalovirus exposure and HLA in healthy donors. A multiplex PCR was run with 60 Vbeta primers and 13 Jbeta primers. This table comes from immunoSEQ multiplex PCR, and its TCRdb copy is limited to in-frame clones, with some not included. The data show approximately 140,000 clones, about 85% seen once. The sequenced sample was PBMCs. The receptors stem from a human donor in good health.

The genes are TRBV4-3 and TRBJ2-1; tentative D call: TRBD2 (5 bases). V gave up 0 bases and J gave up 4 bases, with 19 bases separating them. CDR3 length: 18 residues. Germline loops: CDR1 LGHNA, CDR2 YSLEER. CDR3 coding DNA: TGCGCCAGCAGCCAAGACGGGGAGCGGCTCGGAATTTACAATGAGCAGTTCTTC. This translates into CASSQDGERLGIYNEQFF.

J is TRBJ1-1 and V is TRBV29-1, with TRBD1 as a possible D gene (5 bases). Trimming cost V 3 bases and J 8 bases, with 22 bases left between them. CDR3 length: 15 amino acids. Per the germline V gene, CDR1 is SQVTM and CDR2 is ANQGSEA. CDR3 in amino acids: CSVEGRDGPLLEAFF. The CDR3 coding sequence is TGCAGCGTTGAGGGCAGGGATGGGCCCTTACTCGAAGCTTTCTTT.

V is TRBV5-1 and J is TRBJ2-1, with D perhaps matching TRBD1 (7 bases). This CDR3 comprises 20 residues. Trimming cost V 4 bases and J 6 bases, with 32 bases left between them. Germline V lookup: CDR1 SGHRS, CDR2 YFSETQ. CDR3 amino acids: CASSRHLGDRVVLASNEQFF. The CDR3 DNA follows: TGCGCCAGCAGCCGTCACCTCGGGGACAGAGTGGTTCTAGCGAGCAATGAGCAGTTCTTC.

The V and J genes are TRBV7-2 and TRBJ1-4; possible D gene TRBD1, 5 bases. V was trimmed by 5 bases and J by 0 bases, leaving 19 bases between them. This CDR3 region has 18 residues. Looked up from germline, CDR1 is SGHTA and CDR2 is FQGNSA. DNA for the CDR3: TGTGCCAGCAGCCCGCGGGGGTGGGAGATGGCAACTAATGAAAAACTGTTTTTT. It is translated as CASSPRGWEMATNEKLFF. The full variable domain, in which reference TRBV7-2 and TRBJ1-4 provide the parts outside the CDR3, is GAGVSQSPSNKVTEKGKDVELRCDPISGHTALYWYRQSLGQGLEFLIYFQGNSAPDKSGLPSDRFSAERTGGSVSTLTIQRTQQEDSAVYLCASSPRGWEMATNEKLFFGSGTQLSVL.

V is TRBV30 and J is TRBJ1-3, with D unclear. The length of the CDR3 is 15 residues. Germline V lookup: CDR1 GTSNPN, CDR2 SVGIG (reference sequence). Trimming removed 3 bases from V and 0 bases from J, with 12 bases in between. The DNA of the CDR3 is TGTGCCTGGAGCGAGGAGAGCTACTCTGGAAACACCATATATTTT. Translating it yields CAWSEESYSGNTIYF.

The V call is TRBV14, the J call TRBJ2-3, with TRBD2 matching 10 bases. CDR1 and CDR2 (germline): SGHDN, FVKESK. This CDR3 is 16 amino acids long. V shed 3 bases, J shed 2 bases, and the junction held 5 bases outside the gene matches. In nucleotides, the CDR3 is TGTGCCAGCAGCCAGGTCGGACTAGCGGCCACAGATACGCAGTATTTT. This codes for CASSQVGLAATDTQYF. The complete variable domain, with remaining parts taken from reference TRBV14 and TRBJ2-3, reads EAGVTQFPSHSVIEKGQTVTLRCDPISGHDNLYWYRRVMGKEIKFLLHFVKESKQDESGMPNNRFLAERTGGTYSTLKVQPAELEDSGVYFCASSQVGLAATDTQYFGPGTRLTVL.

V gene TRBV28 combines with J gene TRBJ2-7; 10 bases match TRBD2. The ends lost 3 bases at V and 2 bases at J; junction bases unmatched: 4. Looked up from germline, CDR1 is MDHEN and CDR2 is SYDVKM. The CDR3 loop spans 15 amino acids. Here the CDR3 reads CASSFPLAGAYEQYF. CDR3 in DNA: TGTGCCAGCAGTTTCCCTCTAGCGGGGGCCTACGAGCAGTACTTC.

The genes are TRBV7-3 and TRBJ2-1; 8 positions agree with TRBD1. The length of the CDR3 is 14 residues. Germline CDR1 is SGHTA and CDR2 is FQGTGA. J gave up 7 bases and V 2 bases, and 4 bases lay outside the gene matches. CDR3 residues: CASSLRGQGNEQFF. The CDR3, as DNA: TGTGCCAGCAGCTTACGAGGACAGGGAAATGAGCAGTTCTTC.

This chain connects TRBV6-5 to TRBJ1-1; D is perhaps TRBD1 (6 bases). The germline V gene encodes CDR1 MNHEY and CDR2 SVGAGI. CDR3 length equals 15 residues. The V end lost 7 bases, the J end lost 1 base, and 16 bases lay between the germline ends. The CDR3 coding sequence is TGTGCCAGCACCCGTGGGGGGGCTGGGAACACTGAAGCTTTCTTT. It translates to CASTRGGAGNTEAFF.

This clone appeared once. This chain's CDR3 is CASSLRDRGQDTQYF. Here the CDR3 DNA reads TGTGCCAGCAGCCTCCGGGACAGGGGGCAAGATACGCAGTATTTT. The chain recombines TRBV7-2 with TRBJ2-3; 12 bases fit TRBD1. This CDR3 has 15 residues. Germline-derived CDR1 and CDR2 are SGHTA and FQGNSA. Unmatched junction bases numbered 5, after V lost 5 bases and J lost 5 bases.

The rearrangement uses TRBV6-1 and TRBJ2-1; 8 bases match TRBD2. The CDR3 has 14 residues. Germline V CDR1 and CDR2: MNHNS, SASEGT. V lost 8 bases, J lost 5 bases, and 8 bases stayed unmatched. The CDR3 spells CASLLAALHNEQFF. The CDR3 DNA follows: TGTGCCAGCCTACTAGCGGCCCTACACAATGAGCAGTTCTTC.

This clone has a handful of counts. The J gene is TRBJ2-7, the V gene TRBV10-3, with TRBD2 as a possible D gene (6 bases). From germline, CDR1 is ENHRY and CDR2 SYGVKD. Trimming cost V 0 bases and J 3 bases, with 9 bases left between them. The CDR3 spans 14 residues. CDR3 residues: CAISESGGRYEQYF. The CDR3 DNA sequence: TGTGCCATCAGTGAGTCCGGGGGACGCTACGAGCAGTACTTC.

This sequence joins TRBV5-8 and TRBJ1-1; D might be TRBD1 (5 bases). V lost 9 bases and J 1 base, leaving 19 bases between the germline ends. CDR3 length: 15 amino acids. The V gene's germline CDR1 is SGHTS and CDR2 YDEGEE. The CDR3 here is CATHRRGRRNTEAFF. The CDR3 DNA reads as TGTGCCACCCACAGGAGGGGCAGGAGGAACACTGAAGCTTTCTTT.

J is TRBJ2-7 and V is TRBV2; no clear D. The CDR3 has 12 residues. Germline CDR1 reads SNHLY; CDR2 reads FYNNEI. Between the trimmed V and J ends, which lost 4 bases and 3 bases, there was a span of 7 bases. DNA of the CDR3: TGTGCCAGCAGTGTCGACATCTACGAGCAGTACTTC. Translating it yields CASSVDIYEQYF.

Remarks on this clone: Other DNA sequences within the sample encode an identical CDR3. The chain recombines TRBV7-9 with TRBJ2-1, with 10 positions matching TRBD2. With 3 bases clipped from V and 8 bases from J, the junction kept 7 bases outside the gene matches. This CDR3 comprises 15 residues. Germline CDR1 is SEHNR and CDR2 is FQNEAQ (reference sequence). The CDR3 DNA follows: TGTGCCAGCAGCTTGCTAGCGGGAGCTTTGGATGAGCAGTTCTTC. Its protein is CASSLLAGALDEQFF.

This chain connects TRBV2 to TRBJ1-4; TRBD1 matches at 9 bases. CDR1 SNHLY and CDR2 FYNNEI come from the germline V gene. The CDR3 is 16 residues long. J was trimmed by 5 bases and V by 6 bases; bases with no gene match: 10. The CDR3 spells CASRDTSGTGNEKLFF. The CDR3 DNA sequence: TGTGCCAGCAGGGATACGTCCGGGACAGGGAATGAAAAACTGTTTTTT.

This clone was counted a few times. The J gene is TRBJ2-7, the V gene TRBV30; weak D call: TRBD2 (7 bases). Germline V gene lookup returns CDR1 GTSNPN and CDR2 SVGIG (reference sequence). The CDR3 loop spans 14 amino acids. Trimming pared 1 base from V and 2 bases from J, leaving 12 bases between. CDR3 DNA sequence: TGTGCCTGGAGTGGAGGGCGGGGGCCCTACGAGCAGTACTTC. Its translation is CAWSGGRGPYEQYF.

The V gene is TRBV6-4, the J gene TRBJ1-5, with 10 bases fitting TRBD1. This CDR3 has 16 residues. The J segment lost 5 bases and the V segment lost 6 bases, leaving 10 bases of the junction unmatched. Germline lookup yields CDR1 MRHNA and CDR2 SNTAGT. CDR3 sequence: CASSELGTGEHQPQHF. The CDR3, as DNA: TGTGCCAGCAGCGAACTCGGGACAGGGGAGCATCAGCCCCAGCATTTT.